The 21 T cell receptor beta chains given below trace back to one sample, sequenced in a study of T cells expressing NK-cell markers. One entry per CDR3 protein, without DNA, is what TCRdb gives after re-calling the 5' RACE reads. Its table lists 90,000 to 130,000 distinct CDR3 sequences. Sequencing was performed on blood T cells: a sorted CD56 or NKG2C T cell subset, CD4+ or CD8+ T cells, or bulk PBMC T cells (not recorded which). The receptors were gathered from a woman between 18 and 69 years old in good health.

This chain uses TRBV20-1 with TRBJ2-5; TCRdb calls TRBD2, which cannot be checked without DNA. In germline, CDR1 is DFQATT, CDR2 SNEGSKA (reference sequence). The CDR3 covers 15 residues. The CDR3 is CSARGGGTSQETQYF.

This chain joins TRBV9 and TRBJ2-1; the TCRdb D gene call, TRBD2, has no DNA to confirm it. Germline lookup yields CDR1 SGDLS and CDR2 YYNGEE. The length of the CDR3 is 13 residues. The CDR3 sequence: CASSILSGVEQFF.

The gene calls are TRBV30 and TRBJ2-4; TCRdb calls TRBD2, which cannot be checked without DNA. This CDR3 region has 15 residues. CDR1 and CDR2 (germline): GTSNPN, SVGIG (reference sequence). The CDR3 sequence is CAWEPLPGGKNIQYF.

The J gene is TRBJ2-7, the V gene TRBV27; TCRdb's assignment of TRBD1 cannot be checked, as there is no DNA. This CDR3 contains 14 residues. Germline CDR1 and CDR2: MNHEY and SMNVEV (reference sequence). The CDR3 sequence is CASSRRGRHSEQYF.

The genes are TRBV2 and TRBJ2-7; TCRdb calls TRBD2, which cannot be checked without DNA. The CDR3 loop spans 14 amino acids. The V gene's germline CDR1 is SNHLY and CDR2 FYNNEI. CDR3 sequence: CASSPGLSTYEQYF.

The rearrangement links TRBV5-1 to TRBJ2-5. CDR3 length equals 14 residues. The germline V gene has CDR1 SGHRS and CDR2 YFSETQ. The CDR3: CASSTADGEETQYF.

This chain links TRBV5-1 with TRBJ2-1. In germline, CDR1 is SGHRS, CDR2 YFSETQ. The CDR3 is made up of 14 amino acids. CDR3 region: CASSLEGWGNEQFF.

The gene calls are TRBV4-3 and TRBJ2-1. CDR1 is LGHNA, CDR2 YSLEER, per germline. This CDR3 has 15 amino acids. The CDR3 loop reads CASSQVWEEMNEQFF.

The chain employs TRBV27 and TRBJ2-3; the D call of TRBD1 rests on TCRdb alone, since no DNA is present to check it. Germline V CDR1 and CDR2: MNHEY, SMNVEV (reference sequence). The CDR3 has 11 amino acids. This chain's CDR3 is CASSSPNTQYF.

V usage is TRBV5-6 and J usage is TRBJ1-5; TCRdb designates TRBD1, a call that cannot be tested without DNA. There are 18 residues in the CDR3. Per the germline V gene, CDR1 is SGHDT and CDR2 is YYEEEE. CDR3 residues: CASSSGTGGGPSNQPQHF.

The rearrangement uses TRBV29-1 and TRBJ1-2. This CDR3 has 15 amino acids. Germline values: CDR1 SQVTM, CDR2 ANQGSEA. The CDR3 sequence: CSVDYVGPQGPGYTF.

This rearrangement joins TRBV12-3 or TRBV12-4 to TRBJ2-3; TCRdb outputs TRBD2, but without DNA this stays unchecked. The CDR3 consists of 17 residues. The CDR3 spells CASSRGLISSGEDTQYF.

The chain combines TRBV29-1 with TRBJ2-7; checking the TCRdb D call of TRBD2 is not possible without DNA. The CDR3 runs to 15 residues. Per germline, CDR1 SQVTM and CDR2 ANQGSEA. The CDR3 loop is CSVGGTSGSSYEQYF.

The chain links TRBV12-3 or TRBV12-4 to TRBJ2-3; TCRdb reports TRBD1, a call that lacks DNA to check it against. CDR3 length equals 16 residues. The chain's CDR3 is CASSFRWGGHTDTQYF.

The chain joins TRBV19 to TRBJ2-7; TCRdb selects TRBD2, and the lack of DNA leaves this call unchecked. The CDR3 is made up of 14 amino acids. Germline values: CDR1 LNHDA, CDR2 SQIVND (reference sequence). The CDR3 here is CASSPAGDGYEQYF.

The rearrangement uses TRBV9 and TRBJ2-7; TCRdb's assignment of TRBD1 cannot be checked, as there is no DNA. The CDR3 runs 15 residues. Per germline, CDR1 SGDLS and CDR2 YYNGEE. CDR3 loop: CASSLGGGGAYEQYF.

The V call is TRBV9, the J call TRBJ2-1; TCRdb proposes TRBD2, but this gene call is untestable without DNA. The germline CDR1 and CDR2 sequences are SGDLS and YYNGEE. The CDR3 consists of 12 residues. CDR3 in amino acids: CASGDFDNEQFF.

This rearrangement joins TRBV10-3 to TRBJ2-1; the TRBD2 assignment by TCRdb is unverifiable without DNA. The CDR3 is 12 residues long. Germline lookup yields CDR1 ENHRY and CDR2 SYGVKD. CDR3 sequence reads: CAISEALGEQFF.

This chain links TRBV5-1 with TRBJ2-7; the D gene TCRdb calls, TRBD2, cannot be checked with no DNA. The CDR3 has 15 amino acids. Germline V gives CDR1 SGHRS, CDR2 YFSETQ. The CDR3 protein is CASSQGLADYYEQYF.

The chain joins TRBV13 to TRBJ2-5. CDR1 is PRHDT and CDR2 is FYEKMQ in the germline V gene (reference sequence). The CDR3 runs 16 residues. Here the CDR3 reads CASNQVSVGERETQYF.

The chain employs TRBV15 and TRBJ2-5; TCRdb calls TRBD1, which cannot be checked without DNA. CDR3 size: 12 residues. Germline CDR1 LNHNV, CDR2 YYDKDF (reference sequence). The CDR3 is CATSRVGGTQYF.